This record covers a single TCR beta chain. These data belong to a study of T cell repertoires in cytomegalovirus infection. MiXCR, applied by TCRdb to the reads, yields one record per CDR3 protein. The data hold about 330,000 distinct CDR3 sequences, with roughly 9.5% observed a single time. The sequence came from a human donor in good health (CMV status not recorded). Some clones in this sample may be carry-over from other donors' samples. The sequencing sample was made of PBMCs.

CDR3: CASSLEGLASYEQYF. CDR3 DNA: TGTGCCAGCAGCTTAGAGGGACTGGCGAGCTACGAGCAGTACTTC. V usage is TRBV11-2 and J usage is TRBJ2-7; D is perhaps TRBD2 (6 bases). V lost 0 bases, J lost 3 bases, and 12 bases lay in between. This CDR3 comprises 15 residues. Germline CDR1 SGHAT, CDR2 FQNNGV.